The source of this T cell receptor (beta chain) is a study of OX40 agonist ivuxolimab in advanced cancers. Study overall: Ivuxolimab, which is an agonistic anti-OX40 (CD134) antibody, was administered to the patients.

Using immunoSEQ multiplex PCR, the repertoire was profiled, and TCRdb retains in-frame clones only, with some absent. The data hold approximately 82,000 clones, with approximately 88% observed a single time. The germline gives CDR1 MNHEY, CDR2 SMNVEV (reference sequence). V was pared by 4 bases and J by 2 bases, with 18 bases between. The CDR3 runs 16 residues. The sampling schedule covered blood at baseline, cycle 4 day 1, and cycle 7 day 1. Points on this clone: As yet, its antigen is unknown.

Whole-study results and caveats: Antigens targeted by the expanded peripheral T cells were not determined.

The source was CD4+ or CD8+ T cells sorted from blood, collected in a trial of the OX40 agonist ivuxolimab. This receptor was identified in an adult with an advanced solid tumor such as melanoma, head and neck, liver or kidney cancer. The chain employs TRBV27 and TRBJ2-7; D is tentatively TRBD1 or TRBD2 (7 bases each). CDR3 sequence (DNA): TGTGCCAGCAGTTCCCGGGATGCAGGGGGGGCCTACGAGCAGTACTTC. It specifies CASSSRDAGGAYEQYF.